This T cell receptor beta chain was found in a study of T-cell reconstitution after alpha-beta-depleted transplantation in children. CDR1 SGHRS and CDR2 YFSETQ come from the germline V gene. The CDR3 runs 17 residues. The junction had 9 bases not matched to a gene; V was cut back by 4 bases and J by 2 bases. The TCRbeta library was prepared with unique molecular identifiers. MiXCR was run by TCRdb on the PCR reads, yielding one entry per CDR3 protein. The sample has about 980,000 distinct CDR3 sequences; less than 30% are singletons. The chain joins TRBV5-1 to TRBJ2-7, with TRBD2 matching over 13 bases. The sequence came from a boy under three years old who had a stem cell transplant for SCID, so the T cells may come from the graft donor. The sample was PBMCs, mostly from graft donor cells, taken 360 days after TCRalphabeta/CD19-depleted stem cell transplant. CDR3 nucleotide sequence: TGCGCCAGCAGCCATGGACTAGCGGGGGTTCCCACCTACGAGCAGTACTTC. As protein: CASSHGLAGVPTYEQYF.